Shown below are 23 T cell receptor beta chains from a single sample sequenced in a study of blood T cell repertoires in COVID-19. Profiled with immunoSEQ multiplex PCR; TCRdb holds only in-frame clones, not every one. Among 90,000 to 130,000 clones, 87% were seen once, and the ten largest hold 4% to 5%. The sequenced sample consisted of peripheral blood. The receptors stem from a human donor in a cohort sampled during active COVID-19.

The chain employs TRBV28 and TRBJ2-7, with D tentatively TRBD2 (6 bases). Trimming took 8 bases from V and 4 from J, leaving 18 bases between them. The CDR3 runs 14 residues. The germline V gene encodes CDR1 MDHEN and CDR2 SYDVKM. As DNA, the CDR3 is TGTGCCAGCGCGAGGACTACAACCGATTACGAGCAGTACTTC. Its protein product is CASARTTTDYEQYF.

This chain uses TRBV4-1 with TRBJ1-5; 8 nucleotides agree with TRBD1. CDR1 MGHRA and CDR2 YSYEKL come from the germline V gene. The length of the CDR3 is 16 residues. Trimming cost V 4 bases and J 3 bases; bases outside gene matches: 8. The CDR3 loop is CASSPDDRGINQPQHF. The CDR3 DNA reads TGCGCCAGCAGCCCGGACGACAGGGGAATCAATCAGCCCCAGCATTTT.

The V gene is TRBV6-1, the J gene TRBJ2-1, with D possibly matching TRBD2 (6 bases). Germline V gene sequence: CDR1 MNHNS, CDR2 SASEGT. Trimming pared 1 base from V and 5 bases from J, leaving 15 bases between. CDR3 length: 16 amino acids. CDR3 bases: TGTGCCAGCAGTGAAGGACCCGGGGAGGTGAACAATGAGCAGTTCTTC. It translates to CASSEGPGEVNNEQFF.

The V gene is TRBV4-3, the J gene TRBJ2-5; tentatively, D is TRBD2 (5 bases). The CDR3 runs 15 residues. CDR1 is LGHNA, CDR2 YSLEER, per germline. V dropped 1 base and J dropped 1 base, with 10 bases sitting between them. The CDR3 sequence: CASSQVRGSQETQYF. The CDR3, as DNA: TGCGCCAGCAGCCAAGTTCGGGGAAGCCAAGAGACCCAGTACTTC.

The chain uses TRBV5-1 and TRBJ1-3; a possible D gene is TRBD1 (6 bases). This CDR3 region has 17 residues. Looked up from germline, CDR1 is SGHRS and CDR2 is YFSETQ. V was clipped by 0 bases and J by 4 bases, with 17 bases between them. CDR3 sequence (DNA): TGCGCCAGCAGCTTGGACCCCGCGGGGGCGGGAGGAAACACCATATATTTT. Translated: CASSLDPAGAGGNTIYF.

This chain connects TRBV19 to TRBJ2-1; possibly TRBD1 for D (5 bases). V was shortened by 6 bases and J by 0 bases, with 9 bases between the two germline ends. The CDR3 is 14 amino acids. Germline V gene sequence: CDR1 LNHDA, CDR2 SQIVND (reference sequence). CDR3 in DNA: TGTGCCAGTAGCAGGGATGCCTCCTACAATGAGCAGTTCTTC. Translating it yields CASSRDASYNEQFF.

Only one count was recorded for this clone. The rearrangement links TRBV5-4 to TRBJ2-3; D is perhaps TRBD2 (6 bases). V was clipped by 0 bases and J by 2 bases, with 13 bases between them. The CDR3 has 16 amino acids. CDR1 and CDR2 from the germline V gene are SGHNT and YYREEE (reference sequence). CDR3 DNA: TGTGCCAGCAGCTTGGGACTAGTTCAGTCCACAGATACGCAGTATTTT. Protein product: CASSLGLVQSTDTQYF.

This sequence joins TRBV2 and TRBJ1-1, with unresolved D. This CDR3 region has 12 residues. Germline CDR1 reads SNHLY; CDR2 reads FYNNEI. Trimming shortened V by 1 base and J by 5 bases, and 5 bases separated the two germline ends. The CDR3 region is CASSEGQTEAFF. DNA of the CDR3: TGTGCCAGCAGTGAAGGGCAGACTGAAGCTTTCTTT.

The chain couples TRBV9 to TRBJ2-1; 13 bases agree with TRBD2. With V trimmed by 0 bases and J by 6 bases, 3 bases remained unmatched. This CDR3 comprises 16 residues. CDR1 SGDLS and CDR2 YYNGEE come from the germline V gene. CDR3 region: CASSVAWTSGSNEQFF. CDR3 nucleotides: TGTGCCAGCAGCGTAGCTTGGACTAGCGGGAGCAATGAGCAGTTCTTC.

CDR3 in amino acids: CASSIDRGFRGYTF. In DNA, the CDR3 is TGTGCCAGTAGTATCGACAGGGGTTTTCGTGGCTACACCTTC. The chain combines TRBV19 with TRBJ1-2, with 8 bases lining up with TRBD1. V dropped 3 bases and J dropped 7; count of bases not matched to a gene: 7. The CDR3 length is 14 residues. In germline, CDR1 is LNHDA, CDR2 SQIVND (reference sequence).

This chain uses TRBV6-5 with TRBJ1-5; D is possibly TRBD1 (5 bases). The CDR3 covers 14 residues. V gave up 2 bases and J gave up 5 bases, with 10 bases separating them. In germline, CDR1 is MNHEY, CDR2 SVGAGI. The CDR3, as DNA: TGTGCCAGCAGTTACGGGAGGGGCTATCAGCCCCAGCATTTT. This codes for CASSYGRGYQPQHF.

This chain links TRBV6-5 with TRBJ1-1, with a possible D match to TRBD1 (6 bases). Per germline, CDR1 MNHEY and CDR2 SVGAGI. The V end lost 1 base, the J end lost 7 bases, and 10 bases lay between the germline ends. CDR3 length: 13 residues. CDR3 amino acids: CASSYYTGSEAFF. CDR3 nucleotides: TGTGCCAGCAGTTACTACACAGGGAGTGAAGCTTTCTTT.

This clone appeared a single time. This rearrangement joins TRBV6-1 to TRBJ1-1, with a tentative D call TRBD1 (5 bases). CDR1 and CDR2 from the germline V gene are MNHNS and SASEGT. Trimming removed 3 bases from V and 1 base from J, with 12 bases in between. This CDR3 is built from 15 residues. CDR3 DNA sequence: TGTGCCAGCAGTGACCCCAGGGAGGGGAACACTGAAGCTTTCTTT. Amino acid sequence: CASSDPREGNTEAFF.

This rearrangement joins TRBV30 to TRBJ1-2; 7 nucleotides align to TRBD1. This CDR3 has 11 residues. J gave up 7 bases and V 7 bases, and 6 bases lay outside the gene matches. Germline CDR1 is GTSNPN and CDR2 is SVGIG (reference sequence). The CDR3 is CALKGAVGYTF. The CDR3, as DNA: TGTGCCTTGAAGGGGGCGGTTGGCTACACCTTC.

This chain links TRBV4-1 with TRBJ2-7; possibly TRBD1 for D (6 bases). The CDR3 has 15 amino acids. V gave up 6 bases and J gave up 0 bases, with 15 bases separating them. Germline V lookup: CDR1 MGHRA, CDR2 YSYEKL. CDR3 in amino acids: CASRLFDRSSYEQYF. The CDR3 bases are TGCGCCAGCAGGTTATTCGACAGGAGCTCCTACGAGCAGTACTTC.

This chain uses TRBV7-3 with TRBJ1-6, with D maybe TRBD1 (5 bases). Deletions cut 3 bases from V and 5 bases from J, with 14 bases between. The CDR3 totals 16 residues. Germline loops: CDR1 SGHTA, CDR2 FQGTGA. The CDR3 sequence: CASSFKGRGNNSPLHF. DNA for the CDR3: TGTGCCAGCAGCTTTAAAGGGAGGGGAAATAATTCACCCCTCCACTTT.

The chain carries TRBV20-1 and TRBJ2-1; D perhaps matches TRBD1 (5 bases). Trimming took off 6 bases at V and 8 bases at J, with 11 bases between the two ends. CDR3 length equals 11 residues. Germline V lookup: CDR1 DFQATT, CDR2 SNEGSKA (reference sequence). CDR3 residues: CSATDSYEQFF. Here the CDR3 DNA reads TGCAGTGCAACCGACAGTTATGAGCAGTTCTTC.

The chain recombines TRBV2 with TRBJ2-7; D is uncertain. Trimming removed 6 bases from V and 2 bases from J, with 5 bases in between. The germline gives CDR1 SNHLY, CDR2 FYNNEI. The CDR3 covers 11 residues. In DNA form, the CDR3 reads TGTGCCAGCAGGGGCGCCTACGAGCAGTACTTC. Translated: CASRGAYEQYF.

The chain uses TRBV5-4 and TRBJ2-3, with 7 bases lining up with TRBD1. V was pared by 6 bases and J by 0 bases, with 7 bases of the junction left unmatched. Germline CDR1 SGHNT, CDR2 YYREEE (reference sequence). CDR3 length: 15 residues. In DNA, the CDR3 is TGTGCCAGCACCAGTTGGACAGGAAGCACAGATACGCAGTATTTT. Translation: CASTSWTGSTDTQYF.

The chain employs TRBV20-1 and TRBJ2-7; 9 bases match TRBD2. Germline V gene lookup returns CDR1 DFQATT and CDR2 SNEGSKA (reference sequence). V shed 5 bases and J 11 bases; nucleotides not matched to a gene: 10. The CDR3 runs 12 residues. The chain's CDR3 is CSAGVTAGGEYF. As DNA, the CDR3 is TGCAGTGCTGGTGTTACAGCGGGAGGAGAGTACTTC.

The chain links TRBV7-9 to TRBJ2-1, with TRBD2 matching 8 bases. The CDR3 is 16 amino acids. V trimming: 5 bases; J trimming: 5 bases; junction bases outside the gene matches: 11. The germline gives CDR1 SEHNR, CDR2 FQNEAQ (reference sequence). Here the CDR3 DNA reads TGTGCCAGCAGCGCTAGCGGGTACAGACGGGACAATGAGCAGTTCTTC. It translates to CASSASGYRRDNEQFF.

The chain employs TRBV14 and TRBJ1-1, with D maybe TRBD1 (6 bases). Trimming cost V 2 bases and J 7 bases, with 14 bases left between them. This CDR3 comprises 14 residues. Germline V lookup: CDR1 SGHDN, CDR2 FVKESK. DNA of the CDR3: TGTGCCAGCAGCCAATTGAACAGGGACCATGAAGCTTTCTTT. Translated, it gives CASSQLNRDHEAFF.

The rearrangement uses TRBV4-1 and TRBJ2-1; D is possibly TRBD1 (5 bases). Per germline, CDR1 MGHRA and CDR2 YSYEKL. V was shortened by 2 bases and J by 3 bases, with 17 bases between the two germline ends. This CDR3 is 17 amino acids long. The CDR3 reads CASSQSDTSEYYNEQFF. The CDR3 DNA is TGCGCCAGCAGCCAATCGGACACCTCAGAATACTACAATGAGCAGTTCTTC.